This TCR beta chain was identified in a study of response to subunit inactivated influenza vaccine (dated by TCRdb to the late 2010s). In the study overall: To follow how T cells responded to a trivalent subunit inactivated influenza vaccine, the researchers relied on deep quantitative profiling of the T cell receptor repertoire.

V loses 1 base of germline sequence and J loses 8 bases, and the interval between the two ends is 15 bases. Including cysteine and phenylalanine, the CDR3 has 15 amino acids. The kept DNA is CDR3 alone, 45 bases in frame from the first base. Sequences MNHEY (CDR1) and SVGEGT (CDR2) are obtained from the germline V gene. Library construction relied on RT-PCR. The listed sequencing device is Illumina HiSeq 2500. TCRdb reprocessed the public reads (quality trimming at Q25 with fastp, clone calling with MiXCR) and kept in-frame beta chains. CDR3 protein sequences are deduplicated, and each keeps its most common genes and DNA. The sample profile shows 500,000 to 600,000 distinct CDR3 sequences; 10% to 12% of them were found once. The ten largest account for around 10% of the sample. Study-wide conclusions, independent of this receptor: According to the authors, only a limited number of new T cells may be recruited by each seasonal influenza vaccination.

This clonotype has more than one count but fewer than ten. No antigen is known for it. Qualities for individual bases were not recorded, and no much larger clone is one base off. These data also formed part of another study, on T cells expressing NK-cell markers. That second publication adds: The TCR beta cDNA libraries were made using 5'RACE template switching, a step that added both a universal primer site and unique molecular identifiers. Seven or eight donors provided sorted CD3+CD56+NKG2C+, CD3+CD56+NKG2C- and CD3+CD56-NKG2C+ T-cell subsets, whose TCR beta-chain repertoires were profiled. Among the eight sequenced donors, seven were HCMV-seropositive and one was HCMV-seronegative. To restrict sorting to alphabetaTCR-expressing T cells, an anti-gammadeltaTCR antibody was added in several experiments. For several donors, the dominant CD3+CD56+NKG2C+ clonotypes were among the top 10 CD8+ clonotypes and accounted for roughly 1.0-7.5% of CD8+ T cells. Those dominant clonotypes were again the most abundant among CD3+CD56-NKG2C+ cells in a few donors, at roughly 28.3-60.1%. Whether the expanded NKG2C-expressing T cell clones were specific for HCMV antigens remained unclear. The study sequenced eight donors, all healthy volunteers chosen at random: three men and five women. To determine HCMV serostatus, a commercial ELISA kit was used to detect HCMV-specific IgG in serum. Peripheral blood mononuclear cells were isolated from blood by Ficoll density gradient centrifugation. Bulk peripheral blood T-cell repertoires were additionally sequenced from unsorted PBMC for about 6 donors. Synthesis of cDNA was primed from the TCR beta constant segment and was followed by two consecutive PCR amplification steps. Illumina HiSeq 2000/2500, MiSeq or NextSeq was used to sequence libraries as 2 x 150 bp reads. MIGEC handled demultiplexing of the reads and grouping by UMI, while MiTCR was used to assemble and quantify clonotypes. To exclude erroneous sequences, only TCR cDNA sequences supported by at least two reads were retained. The tcR package was used for downstream repertoire analysis, and clonotypes were matched across fractions by CDR3 nucleotide sequence plus V segment. VDJmatch was used to annotate antigen specificity against VDJdb, with one amino acid substitution allowed in CDR3.

Specimen: PBMCs from blood, collected on the day of vaccination. The chain links TRBV6-2 or TRBV6-3 with TRBJ2-1, with TRBD2 perhaps the D gene, on 6 matching bases. The receptor comes from a man between 50 and 59 years old who received an inactivated influenza vaccine. Donor details come from another sample of the same person, matched by shared clones. The DNA reads as follows: TGTGCCAGCAGTTACTTCGGGGGAGGAAGGGATGAGCAGTTCTTC. It is translated as CASSYFGGGRDEQFF.